A single sample is the source of the 15 T cell receptor beta chains below, sequenced in a study of blood T cells in healthy people across ages. For the second PCR, which ran for about 7 to 11 cycles, a sample-barcoded 5' primer and a J-beta primer mix were used. Each CDR3 protein is one row after TCRdb ran MiXCR on the 5' RACE reads. The table has more than 700,000 distinct CDR3 sequences, approximately 55% seen once. The sample comprised blood. The receptors originated from a man older than 75 in good health.

The chain recombines TRBV3-1 with TRBJ2-7; 9 positions match TRBD2. The J call may be wrong; the DNA end is better matched by TRBJ2-5. The CDR3 is made up of 13 amino acids. CDR1 and CDR2 from the germline V gene are LGHDT and YNNKEL (reference sequence). CDR3 sequence (DNA): TGTGCCGTTATAGCGGGAGTCTTGGAGACCCAGTACTTC. Encoded protein: CAVIAGVLETQYF.

The chain couples TRBV25-1 to TRBJ2-7; D is ambiguous. The germline V and J ends were trimmed by 6 bases and 2 bases, with 11 bases remaining between them. Germline values: CDR1 MGHDK, CDR2 SYGVNS. The CDR3 covers 13 residues. For the CDR3, the DNA is TGTGCCAGCAGACCGGGTCTTGCCTACGAGCAGTACTTC. Amino acids: CASRPGLAYEQYF.

The chain carries TRBV29-1 and TRBJ2-3, with D possibly TRBD1 on 5 matching bases. Trimming removed 8 bases from V and 2 bases from J, with 17 bases in between. The CDR3 consists of 14 residues. Germline V gives CDR1 SQVTM, CDR2 ANQGSEA. CDR3 in amino acids: CSMGYRSPTDTQYF. CDR3 DNA: TGCAGCATGGGGTACAGGTCCCCCACAGATACGCAGTATTTT.

This clonotype was recorded a few times. The chain is built from TRBV20-1 and TRBJ2-1, with 11 bases identical to TRBD2. Unmatched junction bases numbered 12, after V lost 5 bases and J lost 6 bases. Germline V CDR1 and CDR2: DFQATT, SNEGSKA (reference sequence). The CDR3 covers 16 residues. CDR3 region: CSARGLAETGRNEQFF. The CDR3 DNA follows: TGCAGTGCTCGGGGACTAGCGGAGACCGGCCGCAATGAGCAGTTCTTC.

This clonotype was detected many times. The V gene is TRBV20-1, the J gene TRBJ2-3; no clear D gene. Looked up from germline, CDR1 is DFQATT and CDR2 is SNEGSKA (reference sequence). The CDR3 consists of 13 residues. The V end was cut by 4 bases, the J end by 1 base, with 9 bases between. The CDR3 sequence: CSAIRGGTDTQYF. For the CDR3, the DNA is TGCAGTGCTATTCGTGGGGGCACAGATACGCAGTATTTT.

The chain employs TRBV19 and TRBJ1-1; no clear D gene. The germline V gene encodes CDR1 LNHDA and CDR2 SQIVND (reference sequence). Trimming pared 7 bases from V and 4 bases from J, leaving 19 bases between. The CDR3 sequence is 15 residues long. The CDR3 bases are TGTGCCAGTATTGTGAGCGGCAGCGCGGGCACTGAAGCTTTCTTT. Its translation is CASIVSGSAGTEAFF.

V gene TRBV3-1 combines with J gene TRBJ2-5; 11 nucleotides align to TRBD2. This CDR3 region has 17 residues. With 1 base clipped from V and 11 bases from J, the junction kept 15 bases outside the gene matches. From germline, CDR1 is LGHDT and CDR2 YNNKEL (reference sequence). CDR3 sequence reads: CASSQGREGLAVNEQYF. DNA for the CDR3: TGTGCCAGCAGCCAAGGCCGTGAGGGACTAGCGGTCAATGAGCAGTACTTC.

This chain connects TRBV5-1 to TRBJ1-6, with 8 bases matching TRBD1. Germline CDR1 reads SGHRS; CDR2 reads YFSETQ. V lost 0 bases to trimming and J lost 0 bases; unmatched junction nucleotides: 5. CDR3 size: 18 residues. CDR3 protein: CASSLAGRGPSYNSPLHF. The DNA for the CDR3 is TGCGCCAGCAGCTTGGCCGGCAGGGGGCCCTCCTATAATTCACCCCTCCACTTT.

This clonotype was counted many times. V gene TRBV29-1 combines with J gene TRBJ2-3, with D hard to call. This CDR3 region has 12 residues. From germline, CDR1 is SQVTM and CDR2 ANQGSEA. Trimming cost V 3 bases and J 1 base, with 5 bases left between them. The CDR3 region has the DNA TGCAGCGTTGACTCGGGCACAGATACGCAGTATTTT. This translates into CSVDSGTDTQYF.

The chain is built from TRBV11-2 and TRBJ2-7, with 8 bases lining up with TRBD1. Germline values: CDR1 SGHAT, CDR2 FQNNGV. The V and J ends lost 5 bases and 4 bases, in that order; junction bases with no gene match: 7. This CDR3 is 14 amino acids long. The CDR3 loop is CASSAIQGVYEQYF. Here the CDR3 DNA reads TGTGCCAGCAGCGCGATACAGGGGGTGTACGAGCAGTACTTC.

Remarks on this clonotype: An end of the junction differs from the germline gene, which may be a read error. The genes are TRBV2 and TRBJ1-2; maybe TRBD1 (6 bases). This CDR3 contains 15 residues. Looked up from germline, CDR1 is SNHLY and CDR2 is FYNNEI. The CDR3 reads CASNEQGNVNYGYTF. CDR3 sequence (DNA): TGTGCCAGCAATGAACAGGGAAACGTTAACTATGGCTACACCTTC.

This CDR3 is CASSPRAGGPYNEQYF. The DNA for the CDR3 is TGCGCCAGCAGCCCCCGAGCGGGAGGGCCGTACAATGAGCAGTACTTC. The J gene is TRBJ2-1, the V gene TRBV5-1; 10 bases align to TRBD2. The J call is in doubt because the DNA end fits TRBJ2-7 better. The CDR3 length is 16 residues. Germline loops: CDR1 SGHRS, CDR2 YFSETQ.

This clonotype was observed a few times. V usage is TRBV29-1 and J usage is TRBJ2-3; no clear D. The germline V gene encodes CDR1 SQVTM and CDR2 ANQGSEA. The CDR3 is 10 amino acids. Trimming shortened V by 1 base and J by 7 bases, and 3 bases separated the two germline ends. The CDR3: CSVEAYTQYF. CDR3 nucleotide sequence: TGCAGCGTTGAAGCTTATACGCAGTATTTT.

The CDR3 DNA reads as TGCGCCAGCAGCGAGGCCGGTGTAGCGGGAGGCTATGAGCAGTTCTTC. This sequence encodes CASSEAGVAGGYEQFF. The chain links TRBV5-1 to TRBJ2-7; 10 bases are a match to TRBD2. The DNA end lines up better with TRBJ2-1; the J call may be wrong. Germline lookup yields CDR1 SGHRS and CDR2 YFSETQ. The CDR3 extends over 16 amino acids.

The chain couples TRBV5-1 to TRBJ2-3, with 11 bases matching TRBD2. The CDR3 consists of 21 residues. Germline trimming cut 0 bases from V and 3 bases from J; bases unmatched to any gene: 18. CDR1 is SGHRS and CDR2 is YFSETQ in the germline V gene. CDR3 sequence: CASSLALWLAGGPGGTDTQYF. The CDR3 coding sequence is TGCGCCAGCAGCTTGGCCCTATGGCTAGCGGGAGGTCCCGGTGGTACAGATACGCAGTATTTT. Full variable domain (missing parts from reference TRBV5-1 and TRBJ2-3): KAGVTQTPRYLIKTRGQQVTLSCSPISGHRSVSWYQQTPGQGLQFLFEYFSETQRNKGNFPGRFSGRQFSNSRSEMNVSTLELGDSALYLCASSLALWLAGGPGGTDTQYFGPGTRLTVL.